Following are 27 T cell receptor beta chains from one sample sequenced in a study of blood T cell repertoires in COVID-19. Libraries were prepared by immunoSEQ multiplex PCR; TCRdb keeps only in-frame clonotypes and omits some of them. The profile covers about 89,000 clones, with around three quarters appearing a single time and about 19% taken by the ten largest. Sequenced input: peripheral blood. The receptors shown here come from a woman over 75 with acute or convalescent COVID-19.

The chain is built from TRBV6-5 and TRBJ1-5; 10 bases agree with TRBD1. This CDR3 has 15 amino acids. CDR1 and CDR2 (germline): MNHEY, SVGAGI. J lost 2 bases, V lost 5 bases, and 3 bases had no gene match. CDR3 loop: CASSTDRGGNQPQHF. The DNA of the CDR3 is TGTGCCAGCAGTACGGACAGGGGGGGCAATCAGCCCCAGCATTTT.

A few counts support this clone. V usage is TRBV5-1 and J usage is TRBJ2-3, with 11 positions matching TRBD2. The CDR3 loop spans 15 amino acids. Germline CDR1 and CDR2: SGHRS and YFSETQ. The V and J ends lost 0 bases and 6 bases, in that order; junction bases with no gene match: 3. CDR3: CASSLGTSGQDTQYF. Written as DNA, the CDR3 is TGCGCCAGCAGCTTGGGGACTAGCGGGCAGGATACGCAGTATTTT.

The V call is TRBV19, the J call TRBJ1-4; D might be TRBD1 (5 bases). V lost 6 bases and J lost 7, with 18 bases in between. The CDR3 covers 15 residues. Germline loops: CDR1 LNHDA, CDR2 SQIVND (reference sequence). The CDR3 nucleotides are TGTGCCAGTAGCCCGGCCGGGGGGTCGGCTGAAAAACTGTTTTTT. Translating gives CASSPAGGSAEKLFF.

The CDR3 DNA is TGCGCCAGCAGCTTGTTGCCCGAGGGGACAAACAATGAGCAGTTCTTC. It encodes CASSLLPEGTNNEQFF. This sequence joins TRBV5-1 and TRBJ2-1; D is possibly TRBD1 (6 bases). Per germline, CDR1 SGHRS and CDR2 YFSETQ. The CDR3 has 16 residues. V shed 1 base and J shed 5 bases, with 16 bases lying between them.

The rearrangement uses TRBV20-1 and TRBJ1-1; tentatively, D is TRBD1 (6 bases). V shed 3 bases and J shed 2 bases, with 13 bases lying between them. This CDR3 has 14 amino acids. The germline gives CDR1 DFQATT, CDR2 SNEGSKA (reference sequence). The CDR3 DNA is TGCAGTGCTAGTGTCCCCAGGGGCAACACTGAAGCTTTCTTT. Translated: CSASVPRGNTEAFF.

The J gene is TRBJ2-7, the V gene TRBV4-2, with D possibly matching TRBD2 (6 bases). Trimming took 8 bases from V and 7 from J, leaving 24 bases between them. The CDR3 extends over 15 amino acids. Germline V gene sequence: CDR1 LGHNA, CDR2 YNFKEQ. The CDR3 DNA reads TGTGCCAGCTGCGAAAACCGGGACTGCCGCGGGGAGCAGTACTTC. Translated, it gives CASCENRDCRGEQYF.

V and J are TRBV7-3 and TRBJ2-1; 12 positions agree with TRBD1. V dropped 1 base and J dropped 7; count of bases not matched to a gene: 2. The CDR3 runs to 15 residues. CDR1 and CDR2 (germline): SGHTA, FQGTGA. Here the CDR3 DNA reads TGTGCCAGCAGCTTAATGGGACAGGGGGCAAATGAGCAGTTCTTC. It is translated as CASSLMGQGANEQFF.

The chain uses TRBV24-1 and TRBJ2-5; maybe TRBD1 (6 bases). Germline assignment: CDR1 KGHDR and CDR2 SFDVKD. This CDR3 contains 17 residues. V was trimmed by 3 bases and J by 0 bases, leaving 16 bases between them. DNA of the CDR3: TGTGCCACCAGTGATCGACCTCGAACAGGGAACCAAGAGACCCAGTACTTC. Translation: CATSDRPRTGNQETQYF.

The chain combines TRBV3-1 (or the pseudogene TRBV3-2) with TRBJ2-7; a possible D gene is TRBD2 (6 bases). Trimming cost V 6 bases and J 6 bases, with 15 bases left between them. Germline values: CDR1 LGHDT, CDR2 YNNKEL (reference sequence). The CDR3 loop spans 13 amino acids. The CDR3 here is CASSQNNGGEQYF. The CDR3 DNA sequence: TGTGCCAGCAGTCAAAATAACGGGGGCGAGCAGTACTTC.

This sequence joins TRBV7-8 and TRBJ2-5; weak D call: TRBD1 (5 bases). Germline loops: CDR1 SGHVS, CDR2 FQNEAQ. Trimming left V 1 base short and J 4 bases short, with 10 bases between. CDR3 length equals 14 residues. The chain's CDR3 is CASSLGMGRETQYF. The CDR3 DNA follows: TGTGCCAGCAGCTTAGGGATGGGGCGAGAGACCCAGTACTTC.

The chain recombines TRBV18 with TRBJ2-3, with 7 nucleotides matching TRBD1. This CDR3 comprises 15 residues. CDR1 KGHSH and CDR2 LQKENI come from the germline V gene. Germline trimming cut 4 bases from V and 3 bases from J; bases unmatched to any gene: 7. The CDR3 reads CASSRHRGRTDTQYF. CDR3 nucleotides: TGTGCCAGCTCACGACACAGGGGCAGGACAGATACGCAGTATTTT.

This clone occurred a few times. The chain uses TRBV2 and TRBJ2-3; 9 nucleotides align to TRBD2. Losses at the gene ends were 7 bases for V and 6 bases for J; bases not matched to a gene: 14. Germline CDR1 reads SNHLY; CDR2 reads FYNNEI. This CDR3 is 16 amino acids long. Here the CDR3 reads CASIWEAGGGPDTQYF. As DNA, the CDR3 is TGTGCCAGCATTTGGGAGGCGGGAGGGGGCCCGGATACGCAGTATTTT.

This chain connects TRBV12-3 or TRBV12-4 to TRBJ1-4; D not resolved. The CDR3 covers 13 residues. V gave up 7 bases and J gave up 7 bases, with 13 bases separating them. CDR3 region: CASTKTGREKLFF. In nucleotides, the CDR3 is TGTGCCAGCACGAAAACGGGTCGTGAAAAACTGTTTTTT.

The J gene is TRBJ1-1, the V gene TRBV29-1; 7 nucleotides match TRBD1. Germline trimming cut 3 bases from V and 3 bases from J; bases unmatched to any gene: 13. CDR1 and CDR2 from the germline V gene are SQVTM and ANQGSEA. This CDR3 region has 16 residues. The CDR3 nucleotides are TGCAGCGTTGATGGTGAGAGGGGGCGGCGGGACACTGAAGCTTTCTTT. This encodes CSVDGERGRRDTEAFF.

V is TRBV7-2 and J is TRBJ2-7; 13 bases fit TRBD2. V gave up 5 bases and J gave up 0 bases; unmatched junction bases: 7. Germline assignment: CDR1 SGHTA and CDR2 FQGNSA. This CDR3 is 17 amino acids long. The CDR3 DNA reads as TGTGCCAGCAGCCTCGGACTAGCGGGAGTTTTCTCCTACGAGCAGTACTTC. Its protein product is CASSLGLAGVFSYEQYF.

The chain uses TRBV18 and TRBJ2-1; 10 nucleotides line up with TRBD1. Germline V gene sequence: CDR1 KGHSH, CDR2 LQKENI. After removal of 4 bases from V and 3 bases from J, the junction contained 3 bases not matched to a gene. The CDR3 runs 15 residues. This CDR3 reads CASSQGTGDYNEQFF. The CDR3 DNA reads TGTGCCAGCTCACAGGGGACAGGGGACTACAATGAGCAGTTCTTC.

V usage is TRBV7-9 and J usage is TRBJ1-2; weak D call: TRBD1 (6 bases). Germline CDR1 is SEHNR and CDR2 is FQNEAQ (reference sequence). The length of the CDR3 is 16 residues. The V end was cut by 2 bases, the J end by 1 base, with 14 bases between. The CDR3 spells CASSLKGQGYNYGYTF. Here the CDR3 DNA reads TGTGCCAGCAGCTTAAAGGGGCAGGGGTATAACTATGGCTACACCTTC.

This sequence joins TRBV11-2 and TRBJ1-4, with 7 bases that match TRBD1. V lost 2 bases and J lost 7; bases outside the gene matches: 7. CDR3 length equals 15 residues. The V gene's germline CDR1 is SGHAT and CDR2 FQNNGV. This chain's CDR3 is CASSLWRGRAEKLFF. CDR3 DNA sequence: TGTGCCAGCAGCTTATGGAGGGGGCGCGCTGAAAAACTGTTTTTT.

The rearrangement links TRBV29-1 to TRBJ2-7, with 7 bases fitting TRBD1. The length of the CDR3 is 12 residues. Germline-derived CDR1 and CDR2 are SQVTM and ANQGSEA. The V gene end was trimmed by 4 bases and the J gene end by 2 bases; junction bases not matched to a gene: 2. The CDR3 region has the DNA TGCAGCGTTGTCGGGACAGCCTACGAGCAGTACTTC. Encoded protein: CSVVGTAYEQYF.

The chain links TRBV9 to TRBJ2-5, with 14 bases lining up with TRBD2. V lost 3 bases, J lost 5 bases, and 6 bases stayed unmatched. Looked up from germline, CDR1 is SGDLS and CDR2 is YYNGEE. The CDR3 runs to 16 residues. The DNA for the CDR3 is TGTGCCAGCAGCGAAATGGGACTAGCGGGGGATGAGACCCAGTACTTC. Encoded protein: CASSEMGLAGDETQYF.

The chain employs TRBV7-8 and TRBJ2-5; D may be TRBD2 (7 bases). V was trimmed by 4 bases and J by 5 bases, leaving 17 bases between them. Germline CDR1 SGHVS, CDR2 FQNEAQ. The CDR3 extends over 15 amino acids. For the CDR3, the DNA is TGTGCCAGCAGCTCGGGGGGCAGGGATAGGGAGACCCAGTACTTC. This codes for CASSSGGRDRETQYF.

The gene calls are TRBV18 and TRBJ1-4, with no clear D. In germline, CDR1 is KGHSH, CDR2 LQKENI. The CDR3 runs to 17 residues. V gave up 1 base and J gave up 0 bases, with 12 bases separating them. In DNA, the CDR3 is TGTGCCAGCTCACCACGATCGCGCCTAGCAACTAATGAAAAACTGTTTTTT. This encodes CASSPRSRLATNEKLFF.

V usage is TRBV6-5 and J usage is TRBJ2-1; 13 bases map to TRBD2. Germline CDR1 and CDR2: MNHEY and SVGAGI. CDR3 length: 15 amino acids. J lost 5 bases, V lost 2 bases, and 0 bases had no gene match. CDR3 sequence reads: CASSYGLAGDNEQFF. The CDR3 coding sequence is TGTGCCAGCAGTTACGGACTAGCGGGAGACAATGAGCAGTTCTTC.

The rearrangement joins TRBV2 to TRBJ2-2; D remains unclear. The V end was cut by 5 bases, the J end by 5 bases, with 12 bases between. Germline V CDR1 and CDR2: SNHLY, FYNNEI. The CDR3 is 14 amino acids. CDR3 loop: CASSKQALTGELFF. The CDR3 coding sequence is TGTGCCAGCAGTAAGCAGGCCCTAACCGGGGAGCTGTTTTTT.

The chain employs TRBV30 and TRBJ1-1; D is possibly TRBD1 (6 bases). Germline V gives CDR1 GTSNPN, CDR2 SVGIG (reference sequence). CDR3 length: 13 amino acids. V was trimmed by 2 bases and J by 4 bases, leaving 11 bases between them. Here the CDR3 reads CAWSPTGPTEAFF. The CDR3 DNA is TGTGCCTGGAGTCCTACAGGGCCCACTGAAGCTTTCTTT.

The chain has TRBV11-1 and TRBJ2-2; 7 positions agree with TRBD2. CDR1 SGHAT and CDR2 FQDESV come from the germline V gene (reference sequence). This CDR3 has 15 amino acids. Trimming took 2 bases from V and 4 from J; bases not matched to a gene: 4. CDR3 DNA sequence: TGTGCCAGCAGCTTAACGGGGGGAGTCACCGGGGAGCTGTTTTTT. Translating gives CASSLTGGVTGELFF.

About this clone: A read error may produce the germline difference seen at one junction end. DNA for the CDR3: TGTGCCAGCCGCTCCGGGGGGTACTCCAACGAGCAGTACTTC. It encodes CASRSGGYSNEQYF. The J gene is TRBJ2-7, the V gene TRBV7-2, with 7 bases identical to TRBD2. The CDR3 runs to 14 residues. Per germline, CDR1 SGHTA and CDR2 FQGNSA.